Included here is one TCR beta chain sequence, with context. It has no known antigen specificity. No much larger clone exists at a distance of one base, and base qualities are not known. Using the deep immunoSEQ assay, multiplex PCR amplified TCR CDR3 regions from genomic DNA. Genomic DNA extracted from each cell subset was distributed evenly over all wells of several immunoSEQ 96-well plates, and each plate served as one replicate. For sorted subsets, 200 ng of genomic DNA, equivalent to some 33,000 T cell genomes, went into each replicate PCR. The purified libraries were quantified using a Qubit 3.0 fluorometer, sized with a Bioanalyzer 2100, and then quantified again using the KAPA Library Quantification kit. Every immunoSEQ 96-well plate was sequenced on a separate single-read 150-cycle Illumina NextSeq 550 flow cell. The study's own analysis went as follows. Because the immunoSEQ output included only junctional sequences and no quality scores, the filtering could not be the same as the filtering used for full-length reads. To assign V/J genes and CDR3, sequences were annotated using PyIR, a Python wrapper for IgBLAST v1.9, with IMGT germline references. Reads were filtered out if the reads had weak V/J assignments (E-value above 1e-6), no CDR3, stop codons, out-of-frame junctions, or ambiguous translated residues. V3J clonotypes were defined as sequences sharing the same inferred V gene, J gene, and CDR3 amino acid sequence. Percentage overlap between repertoires was calculated by dividing the number of shared unique clonotypes by the size of the smaller repertoire. Repertoire richness was assessed with RTK rarefaction, the Chao1 estimator, and Recon v2.1 estimates of unobserved clonotypes. Generation probabilities were computed with OLGA for all TCRbeta clonotypes obtained by the gDNA method from several donors. TCRdb stores this immuneACCESS table with in-frame sequences only. Part of the clones is absent; in the studies checked, under half of the shortfall reflects unresolved V genes, and no reason is known for the rest. V, J and clone size were drawn from that table, and D and trimming were deduced from the DNA. For this sample the table gives about 1 million clones, of which roughly 70% were detected only once. 1.5% of the sample goes to the ten largest clones.

The source of the sample is a study of shared clonotypes between healthy human individuals (dated by TCRdb to about 2020). Some background on the complete study: Three men and two women, aged 18 to 49 years, made up the cohort. Between about 0.9 and 9 billion PBMCs per donor were obtained by leukapheresis. For each donor, three plates each were used for CD4 naive and CD4 memory, two plates were used for CD8 naive, and one plate was used for CD8 memory. To increase sequencing depth and limit assay-specific biases, different laboratories used diverse techniques to prepare libraries and sequence TCR repertoires. To estimate repertoire size and how much clonotypes are shared between individuals, the study performed deep sequencing of blood TCR repertoires from roughly five healthy adults. Study-wide findings and limitations: Even with the large sequencing depth, rarefaction of the sorted-subset datasets indicated that sequencing was incomplete. Across a few donors, about 5.2% of naive CD4, 3% to 4% of naive CD8, 2.3% of memory CD4, and approximately 0.4% of memory CD8 clonotypes were shared. Compared with non-shared clonotypes, clonotypes shared by all four sorted-subset donors had higher generation probabilities. The genetic and exposure-history diversity represented was limited by the small number of donors. Naive subsets generally had larger estimated clonotype richness than memory subsets. Sampling was restricted to blood, and TCR repertoires in tissues likely differ from the TCR repertoires found in blood. Based on pairwise subsampling, the degree of clonotype sharing among donors was expected to be affected by sequencing depth.

V loses 0 bases at its end and J loses 3 bases; junction bases beyond the gene matches: 7. There are 18 amino acids in the CDR3, from cysteine to phenylalanine inclusive. Kept here is only the CDR3 DNA, which spans 54 bases and is read in frame from base 1. The germline V gene provides CDR1 ENHRY and CDR2 SYGVKD. Healthy HIV-negative adults with no recently reported acute infections or vaccinations were included as donors. Every donor was a Caucasian adult residing in Nashville, Tennessee, USA. CD4+ T cells were enriched through magnetic negative selection, after which naive cells were positively selected on CD45RA and the remaining negative fraction served as the memory subset. After blood collection by leukapheresis, PBMCs were isolated using Ficoll-Histopaque density gradient centrifugation and then cryopreserved in the vapor phase of liquid nitrogen. Analytical flow cytometry was used to check the purity and quantity of each magnetically sorted T cell population. Each sorted fraction had its genomic DNA isolated and then quantified by UV absorbance on a Nanodrop 2000c.

The rearranged segments are TRBV10-3 and TRBJ2-3, and 12 bases in between align with TRBD2. The sample was memory CD4+ T cells sorted from blood. What the cell subset or site label conveys for this sample: CD45RA-negative fraction. This TCR derives from a man between 18 and 35 years old in good health. The CDR3 protein is CAISESWGTSGSTDTQYF. The DNA sequence is as follows: TGTGCCATCAGTGAGTCCTGGGGGACTAGCGGGTCAACAGATACGCAGTATTTT.